Listed here are 25 T cell receptor beta chains from one sample, sequenced in a study of identical twins. MiXCR, run by TCRdb on the 5' RACE reads, gives a single entry per CDR3 protein. Here the sample spans some 500,000 distinct CDR3 sequences, nearly 10% being singletons. These same data were also listed under a study on yellow fever vaccine responses in identical twins.

Sequencing was performed on PBMCs. The receptors were sampled from a woman younger than 35 in good health.

This clonotype has ten or more counts. The chain joins TRBV2 to TRBJ2-7; TRBD1 aligns across 7 bases. V shed 8 bases, J shed 3 bases, and the junction held 10 bases outside the gene matches. Germline assignment: CDR1 SNHLY and CDR2 FYNNEI. The CDR3 sequence is 14 residues long. The CDR3 DNA reads TGTGCCAGCGGGATAGGGACAGATTACTACGAGCAGTACTTC. Its translation is CASGIGTDYYEQYF.

The chain recombines TRBV9 with TRBJ2-7, with TRBD1 as a possible D gene (6 bases). CDR1 is SGDLS and CDR2 is YYNGEE in the germline V gene. This CDR3 has 16 residues. Trimming took 0 bases from V and 7 from J, leaving 20 bases between them. Here the CDR3 reads CASSVEGRGNTREQYF. The CDR3 DNA reads TGTGCCAGCAGCGTAGAGGGCAGGGGTAACACTCGGGAGCAGTACTTC.

This clonotype was observed many times. The chain carries TRBV20-1 and TRBJ2-7; 13 bases are a match to TRBD2. This CDR3 is built from 16 residues. Germline V gives CDR1 DFQATT, CDR2 SNEGSKA (reference sequence). With V trimmed by 6 bases and J by 0 bases, 8 bases remained unmatched. This CDR3 reads CSAQLAGGLRSYEQYF. The CDR3 DNA reads TGCAGTGCACAACTAGCGGGGGGGCTCCGCTCCTACGAGCAGTACTTC.

This clonotype was recorded at least ten times. The V and J genes are TRBV6-1 and TRBJ2-7, with D unclear. Trimming pared 5 bases from V and 4 bases from J, leaving 12 bases between. In germline, CDR1 is MNHNS, CDR2 SASEGT. This CDR3 region has 13 residues. In DNA form, the CDR3 reads TGTGCCAGCAGTATAGATAGTGGGTACGAGCAGTACTTC. Its translation is CASSIDSGYEQYF.

V usage is TRBV25-1 and J usage is TRBJ2-2, with a possible D match to TRBD1 (6 bases). From germline, CDR1 is MGHDK and CDR2 SYGVNS. Trimming took 8 bases from V and 6 from J, leaving 10 bases between them. This CDR3 has 12 amino acids. Here the CDR3 DNA reads TGTGCCAGCGTCCAGGGGCCCGGGGAGCTGTTTTTT. Translated, it gives CASVQGPGELFF.

The genes are TRBV2 and TRBJ2-7; D call uncertain. This CDR3 has 14 amino acids. CDR1 is SNHLY, CDR2 FYNNEI, per germline. Trimming pared 2 bases from V and 2 bases from J, leaving 10 bases between. The CDR3 DNA is TGTGCCAGCAGTGAAAGGCGGCCCCCCTACGAGCAGTACTTC. Its protein product is CASSERRPPYEQYF.

Only a few counts were recorded for this clonotype. Germline and junction disagree at one end, which may indicate a read error. The rearrangement links TRBV7-7 to TRBJ2-2; either TRBD1 or TRBD2 may supply D (5 bases each). The CDR3 is 17 amino acids. Germline CDR1 reads SSHAT; CDR2 reads FNYEAQ (reference sequence). CDR3 sequence (DNA): TGTGCTAGCAGCTTAGAGGTTCGGCAGGGACGGTACGGGGAGCTGTTTTTT. Its protein product is CASSLEVRQGRYGELFF.

This chain links TRBV15 with TRBJ2-5; the D call may be TRBD1 or TRBD2 (5 bases each). Trimming took 7 bases from V and 4 from J, leaving 16 bases between them. CDR1 is LNHNV and CDR2 is YYDKDF in the germline V gene (reference sequence). CDR3 length: 14 amino acids. Written as DNA, the CDR3 is TGTGCCACCATGGCTGTTCCGGGGCGAGAGACCCAGTACTTC. Translating gives CATMAVPGRETQYF. Using reference TRBV15 and TRBJ2-5 for the parts outside the CDR3, the full variable domain is DAMVIQNPRYQVTQFGKPVTLSCSQTLNHNVMYWYQQKSSQAPKLLFHYYDKDFNNEADTPDNFQSRRPNTSFCFLDIRSPGLGDTAMYLCATMAVPGRETQYFGPGTRLLVL.

The chain carries TRBV3-1 and TRBJ2-7; 9 bases match TRBD2. The germline V gene encodes CDR1 LGHDT and CDR2 YNNKEL (reference sequence). Losses at the gene ends were 3 bases for V and 3 bases for J; bases not matched to a gene: 6. CDR3 length: 15 residues. CDR3 region: CASSHLAGYGYEQYF. The CDR3 DNA follows: TGTGCCAGCAGCCACCTAGCGGGGTACGGCTACGAGCAGTACTTC.

This clonotype was counted many times. The chain recombines TRBV6-2 or TRBV6-3 with TRBJ2-1; D unresolved. Germline V gene lookup returns CDR1 MNHEY and CDR2 SVGEGT. This CDR3 is built from 14 residues. With 0 bases removed from V and 7 bases from J, the gap between germline ends came to 10 bases. The chain's CDR3 is CASSYSGPRNEQFF. CDR3 in DNA: TGTGCCAGCAGTTACTCCGGGCCAAGGAATGAGCAGTTCTTC.

This clonotype has a handful of counts. V is TRBV2 and J is TRBJ2-3; TRBD1 or TRBD2 may be the D gene (6 bases each). V was pared by 6 bases and J by 3 bases, with 16 bases between. Germline CDR1 reads SNHLY; CDR2 reads FYNNEI. This CDR3 spans 15 amino acids. The DNA of the CDR3 is TGTGCCAGCAGATCTCGGGGGCGGTTGACAGATACGCAGTATTTT. Its protein is CASRSRGRLTDTQYF.

This CDR3 reads CASSLGAGTSLQFEQFF. Here the CDR3 DNA reads TGTGCCAGCAGCTTAGGGGCCGGGACTAGCCTACAATTTGAGCAGTTCTTC. The V and J genes are TRBV11-3 and TRBJ2-1; 9 nucleotides line up with TRBD2. This CDR3 is 17 amino acids long. Germline CDR1 is SGHNT and CDR2 is YENEEA. With V trimmed by 1 base and J by 9 bases, 13 bases remained unmatched.

This clonotype was counted only a few times. Germline and junction disagree at one end, which may indicate a read error. V and J are TRBV10-3 and TRBJ2-7; D perhaps matches TRBD1 (7 bases). CDR3 size: 20 residues. Germline-derived CDR1 and CDR2 are ENHRY and SYGVKD. CDR3 protein: CAISEPSITRTGGFSYEQYF. The CDR3, as DNA: TGTGCCATTAGTGAGCCTTCCATAACTAGGACAGGAGGGTTCTCCTACGAGCAGTACTTC.

This clonotype turned up a few times. The rearrangement links TRBV4-1 to TRBJ2-5, with a possible D match to TRBD1 (6 bases). Trimming removed 4 bases at V and 2 bases at J, with 26 bases between. Germline lookup yields CDR1 MGHRA and CDR2 YSYEKL. The CDR3 spans 19 residues. DNA of the CDR3: TGCGCCAGCAGCCGAGTTGGGGACACCTCTACGCGGATACAAGAGACCCAGTACTTC. This gives the protein CASSRVGDTSTRIQETQYF.

This clonotype was counted at least ten times. The V call is TRBV7-2, the J call TRBJ2-1; 9 bases are a match to TRBD2. Looked up from germline, CDR1 is SGHTA and CDR2 is FQGNSA. Trimming removed 5 bases from V and 3 bases from J; junction bases left unmatched: 5. CDR3 length: 15 amino acids. CDR3 nucleotide sequence: TGTGCCAGCAGCAATAGCGGGGGAAACTACAATGAGCAGTTCTTC. This gives the protein CASSNSGGNYNEQFF.

This clonotype was recorded at least ten times. The CDR3 nucleotides are TGCGCCAGCAGCCCAGATGGGGTGATGGGGTCTGGGGCCAACGTCCTGACTTTC. Its protein product is CASSPDGVMGSGANVLTF. This chain links TRBV5-1 with TRBJ2-6; D uncertain. This CDR3 spans 18 amino acids. Between the trimmed V and J ends, which lost 4 bases and 1 base, there was a span of 18 bases. Germline lookup yields CDR1 SGHRS and CDR2 YFSETQ.

This clonotype was counted between two and nine times. A read error may produce the germline difference seen at one junction end. The chain uses TRBV20-1 and TRBJ2-3; TRBD2 agrees at 10 bases. The CDR3 is made up of 17 amino acids. Per germline, CDR1 DFQATT and CDR2 SNEGSKA (reference sequence). The CDR3 region has the DNA TGCTGTGCTAGAGTAGCGGGAGGTCGTGGGGACACAGATACGCAGTATTTT. Amino acids: CCARVAGGRGDTDTQYF.

The chain employs TRBV3-1 and TRBJ2-7; D is possibly TRBD2 (6 bases). V lost 4 bases, J lost 3 bases, and 13 bases lay in between. The CDR3 consists of 14 residues. The germline gives CDR1 LGHDT, CDR2 YNNKEL (reference sequence). The CDR3 region has the DNA TGTGCCAGCAGCCTGGGACTTCTCAACTACGAGCAGTACTTC. This translates into CASSLGLLNYEQYF.

This clonotype came up a few times. This chain connects TRBV20-1 to TRBJ2-1; 8 positions match TRBD2. The V and J ends lost 4 bases and 2 bases, in that order; junction bases with no gene match: 13. CDR1 and CDR2 from the germline V gene are DFQATT and SNEGSKA (reference sequence). The CDR3 is 17 residues long. Here the CDR3 DNA reads TGCAGTGCTATCCACCCCCACCTAGCGGGCACCTACAATGAGCAGTTCTTC. It yields the protein CSAIHPHLAGTYNEQFF.

This clonotype was counted between two and nine times. The chain has TRBV5-6 and TRBJ2-4, with TRBD1 identical over 7 bases. The CDR3 covers 14 residues. Germline V gene data show CDR1 as SGHDT and CDR2 as YYEEEE. The junction had 10 bases not matched to a gene; V was cut back by 5 bases and J by 8 bases. The DNA for the CDR3 is TGTGCCAGCAGGGCGACAGGGCTAATAGACATTCAGTACTTC. It is translated as CASRATGLIDIQYF.

The chain combines TRBV13 with TRBJ2-3, with 15 bases fitting TRBD2. Germline values: CDR1 PRHDT, CDR2 FYEKMQ (reference sequence). The ends lost 5 bases at V and 0 bases at J; junction bases unmatched: 6. This CDR3 is 18 amino acids long. This CDR3 is CASSPGLAGGASTDTQYF. For the CDR3, the DNA is TGTGCCAGCAGCCCGGGACTAGCGGGAGGCGCGAGCACAGATACGCAGTATTTT.

The chain carries TRBV20-1 and TRBJ2-7, with TRBD1 as a possible D gene (7 bases). The CDR3 runs to 14 residues. Germline V gives CDR1 DFQATT, CDR2 SNEGSKA (reference sequence). V was pared by 3 bases and J by 3 bases, with 15 bases between. This CDR3 is CSASLARGDYEQYF. Written as DNA, the CDR3 is TGCAGTGCTAGTCTAGCCAGGGGGGACTACGAGCAGTACTTC.

This clonotype was counted only a few times. The chain uses TRBV10-2 and TRBJ2-7; D possibly matches TRBD1 or TRBD2 (5 bases each). Looked up from germline, CDR1 is WSHSY and CDR2 is SAAADI. The V end was cut by 6 bases, the J end by 5 bases, with 8 bases between. This CDR3 comprises 11 residues. The CDR3 loop is CASRLGDEQYF. The CDR3 DNA follows: TGCGCCAGCAGACTAGGGGACGAGCAGTACTTC.

The CDR3 sequence: CASSRNRNGEKLFF. The CDR3 DNA follows: TGCGCCAGCAGCCGTAACCGCAACGGTGAAAAACTGTTTTTT. V usage is TRBV5-1 and J usage is TRBJ1-4; D not certain. CDR1 and CDR2 from the germline V gene are SGHRS and YFSETQ. The V end was cut by 4 bases, the J end by 7 bases, with 14 bases between. The CDR3 has 14 residues.

This clonotype was detected only a few times. This chain links TRBV3-1 with TRBJ1-5; no reliable D call. Germline values: CDR1 LGHDT, CDR2 YNNKEL (reference sequence). V shed 1 base and J shed 3 bases, with 7 bases lying between them. CDR3 length: 14 residues. The CDR3 DNA sequence: TGTGCCAGCAGCCAAGCGTCAGACAATCAGCCCCAGCATTTT. Amino acid sequence: CASSQASDNQPQHF.